The next 27 T cell receptor beta chains were all read from a single sample in a study of neurological immune-mediated disorders (dated by TCRdb to the late 2010s). The sample's time point label, in plain terms: longitudinal time-point 3. Library preparation employed 5' RACE. The listed sequencing device is Illumina HiSeq 2500. Using fastp at Q25 and MiXCR, TCRdb reprocessed the public reads and kept productive beta chains. Identical CDR3 protein sequences are pooled into one entry, listed with their most common genes and DNA. The sample profile shows 53,000 or so distinct CDR3 sequences; roughly 7.7% of them were found once. Jointly, the top ten make up 1.5% to 2% of the sample. Sequencing used PBMCs. These receptors all come from a woman aged 40 to 50 in good health.

The table lists this clonotype with many counts. The rearrangement uses TRBV4-1 and TRBJ2-7; D perhaps matches TRBD2 (6 bases). Trimming took 3 bases from V and 0 from J, leaving 21 bases between them. Germline-derived CDR1 and CDR2 are MGHRA and YSYEKL. The CDR3 has 18 residues. The CDR3, as DNA: TGCGCCAGCAGCCATGCTATAACCCGGCGGGGCGTCTCCTACGAGCAGTACTTC. It translates to CASSHAITRRGVSYEQYF.

There are many counts of this clonotype. The CDR3, as DNA: TGCGCCAGCAGCTCCGGGCCCCCCGCCGAGCAGTACTTC. Encoded protein: CASSSGPPAEQYF. The chain is built from TRBV5-1 and TRBJ2-7; D ambiguous. Germline CDR1 reads SGHRS; CDR2 reads YFSETQ. This CDR3 spans 13 amino acids. V was pared by 3 bases and J by 6 bases, with 13 bases between.

This clonotype was picked up many times. The chain recombines TRBV6-6 with TRBJ2-3; 9 bases line up with TRBD2. CDR1 MNHNY and CDR2 SVGAGI come from the germline V gene (reference sequence). Unmatched junction bases numbered 10, after V lost 7 bases and J lost 2 bases. This CDR3 contains 16 residues. The CDR3 protein is CASTSFSGGATDTQYF. The CDR3 DNA reads as TGTGCCAGCACCTCCTTTAGCGGGGGAGCCACAGATACGCAGTATTTT.

This clonotype has ten or more counts. This sequence joins TRBV5-1 and TRBJ2-7, with D hard to call. Germline values: CDR1 SGHRS, CDR2 YFSETQ. The CDR3 is 13 amino acids. Between the trimmed V and J ends, which lost 0 bases and 2 bases, there was a span of 6 bases. The CDR3 is CASSLDFAYEQYF. The CDR3, as DNA: TGCGCCAGCAGCTTGGATTTCGCCTACGAGCAGTACTTC.

The chain links TRBV29-1 to TRBJ2-1; D gene uncertain. V was pared by 6 bases and J by 5 bases, with 14 bases between. CDR1 is SQVTM and CDR2 is ANQGSEA in the germline V gene. This CDR3 has 13 residues. CDR3 coding DNA: TGCAGCGTCGACGCTGCCCGCAACAATGAGCAGTTCTTC. Encoded protein: CSVDAARNNEQFF.

This clonotype was counted at least ten times. V and J are TRBV14 and TRBJ1-1; D possibly corresponds to TRBD1 (5 bases). This CDR3 is built from 16 residues. Germline values: CDR1 SGHDN, CDR2 FVKESK. The ends were cut back, 0 bases at V and 5 bases at J, with 16 bases in the middle. The CDR3 region has the DNA TGTGCCAGCAGCCAAGAAGGCGGGGACCGGCGGACTGAAGCTTTCTTT. Translation gives CASSQEGGDRRTEAFF.

This clonotype was seen at least ten times. The V and J genes are TRBV6-2 or TRBV6-3 and TRBJ1-1; TRBD1 might be the D (6 bases). Between the trimmed V and J ends, which lost 5 bases and 11 bases, there was a span of 24 bases. CDR3 length: 15 amino acids. The germline CDR1 and CDR2 sequences are MNHEY and SVGEGT. CDR3 in amino acids: CASSDRDILTEGAFF. The CDR3, as DNA: TGTGCCAGCAGTGACCGGGACATCCTCACCGAAGGGGCTTTCTTT.

This clonotype was observed at least ten times. This chain joins TRBV19 and TRBJ1-5, with D perhaps TRBD1 (6 bases). Trimming shortened V by 5 bases and J by 6 bases, and 17 bases separated the two germline ends. The germline CDR1 and CDR2 sequences are LNHDA and SQIVND (reference sequence). This CDR3 is 15 amino acids long. CDR3 sequence (DNA): TGTGCCAGTAGTTACAGGGTTGGCTCGGGTCAGCCCCAGCATTTT. Its protein product is CASSYRVGSGQPQHF.

In this sample, this clonotype turned up many times. CDR3 DNA: TGTGCCACCCAAAGTCTACTAGCTGCTTACAATGAGCAGTTCTTC. Protein sequence: CATQSLLAAYNEQFF. V usage is TRBV6-2 or TRBV6-3 and J usage is TRBJ2-1; perhaps TRBD2 as D (6 bases). The CDR3 contains 15 residues. Per the germline V gene, CDR1 is MNHEY and CDR2 is SVGEGT. Trimming shortened V by 10 bases and J by 4 bases, and 20 bases separated the two germline ends.

This clonotype has a count of ten or more. The V call is TRBV12-3 or TRBV12-4, the J call TRBJ1-1; D gene unclear. The V end was cut by 2 bases, the J end by 1 base, with 11 bases between. The CDR3 is 15 residues long. CDR3 DNA sequence: TGTGCCAGCAGTTTACCTGGGCTAGAGAACACTGAAGCTTTCTTT. It specifies CASSLPGLENTEAFF.

CDR3 DNA sequence: TGTGCCAGCAGCTGTGGTGAGACTGAAGCTTTCTTT. Encoded protein: CASSCGETEAFF. This chain joins TRBV7-8 and TRBJ1-1; D unclear. V was shortened by 4 bases and J by 5 bases, with 8 bases between the two germline ends. CDR1 is SGHVS, CDR2 FQNEAQ, per germline. The CDR3 contains 12 residues.

The J gene is TRBJ1-2, the V gene TRBV6-1; 8 bases map to TRBD1. The CDR3 runs 11 residues. Germline trimming cut 5 bases from V and 10 bases from J; bases unmatched to any gene: 3. The germline V gene has CDR1 MNHNS and CDR2 SASEGT. The CDR3 sequence is CASSRDRTYTF. Written as DNA, the CDR3 is TGTGCCAGCAGTAGGGACAGGACCTACACCTTC.

At least ten counts were recorded for this clonotype. The gene calls are TRBV14 and TRBJ2-2; perhaps TRBD1 as D (6 bases). With 7 bases removed from V and 7 bases from J, the gap between germline ends came to 13 bases. There are 13 residues in the CDR3. The germline V gene has CDR1 SGHDN and CDR2 FVKESK. The CDR3 is CASTLGGVGELFF. DNA for the CDR3: TGTGCCAGCACCTTAGGGGGAGTCGGGGAGCTGTTTTTT.

Ten or more counts support this clonotype. CDR3 bases: TGTGCCAGCAGTATGGCTAGCGGAAGCACAGATACGCAGTATTTT. Encoded protein: CASSMASGSTDTQYF. This chain joins TRBV6-4 and TRBJ2-3; 7 bases are shared with TRBD2. The CDR3 loop spans 15 amino acids. Germline CDR1 is MRHNA and CDR2 is SNTAGT. J gave up 0 bases and V 5 bases, and 5 bases lay outside the gene matches.

This clonotype came up many times. This chain joins TRBV6-5 and TRBJ1-1; maybe TRBD1 (5 bases). V lost 7 bases to trimming and J lost 4 bases, with 10 bases between them. Germline V gene sequence: CDR1 MNHEY, CDR2 SVGAGI. CDR3 length: 12 residues. The CDR3 here is CASTSGGTEAFF. As DNA, the CDR3 is TGTGCCAGCACCTCGGGGGGCACTGAAGCTTTCTTT.

This clonotype showed up many times. The V gene is TRBV20-1, the J gene TRBJ1-1; possible D gene TRBD1, 6 bases. This CDR3 has 14 amino acids. Trimming stripped 1 base from V and 1 base from J, with 10 bases between. From germline, CDR1 is DFQATT and CDR2 SNEGSKA (reference sequence). DNA of the CDR3: TGCAGTGCTAGAGCCAGGACAGCGAACACTGAAGCTTTCTTT. It translates to CSARARTANTEAFF.

This clonotype was counted many times. The chain is built from TRBV5-1 and TRBJ1-1, with TRBD1 matching over 8 bases. Germline V gives CDR1 SGHRS, CDR2 YFSETQ. J lost 7 bases, V lost 0 bases, and 2 bases had no gene match. The CDR3 runs to 13 residues. For the CDR3, the DNA is TGCGCCAGCAGCTTGGCAGGGGGCGATGAAGCTTTCTTT. Translated: CASSLAGGDEAFF.

This clonotype was counted at least ten times. The rearrangement links TRBV5-6 to TRBJ2-1; D is possibly TRBD1 (5 bases). The CDR3 contains 18 residues. The germline V and J ends were trimmed by 3 bases and 4 bases, with 23 bases remaining between them. The germline V gene encodes CDR1 SGHDT and CDR2 YYEEEE. In nucleotides, the CDR3 is TGTGCCAGCAGCTATGGACATGGGGCAGGTTTTCAATACAATGAGCAGTTCTTC. This sequence encodes CASSYGHGAGFQYNEQFF.

This clonotype was seen repeatedly, ten times or more. This sequence joins TRBV12-3 or TRBV12-4 and TRBJ2-1, with 9 bases identical to TRBD2. The CDR3 contains 16 residues. V gave up 1 base and J gave up 9 bases; unmatched junction bases: 10. CDR3 region: CASSLGSAGGQGEQFF. The CDR3 DNA reads as TGTGCCAGCAGTTTAGGTTCCGCGGGGGGGCAAGGTGAGCAGTTCTTC.

Notes on this clonotype: A much larger clone differs from this one at a single base, so this may be a read error. The chain links TRBV20-1 to TRBJ1-1; 8 bases are a match to TRBD1. Germline V gene lookup returns CDR1 DFQATT and CDR2 SNEGSKA (reference sequence). Germline trimming cut 5 bases from V and 13 bases from J; bases unmatched to any gene: 15. This CDR3 has 13 amino acids. DNA of the CDR3: TGCAGTGCTCCGACGGACAGGGACCGCGAGAGTTTCTTT. It translates to CSAPTDRDRESFF.

This clonotype was detected many times. The rearrangement joins TRBV6-2 or TRBV6-3 to TRBJ1-1; D is undetermined. Germline CDR1 is MNHEY and CDR2 is SVGEGT. This CDR3 is 11 amino acids long. V dropped 6 bases and J dropped 11 bases, with 13 bases sitting between them. The DNA of the CDR3 is TGTGCCAGCAGCTCCGGGAGCCACGCTTTCTTT. This sequence encodes CASSSGSHAFF.

This clonotype was recorded many times. The genes are TRBV10-3 and TRBJ1-5; no clear D gene. Trimming cost V 0 bases and J 4 bases, with 7 bases left between them. This CDR3 is 14 amino acids long. CDR1 ENHRY and CDR2 SYGVKD come from the germline V gene. The CDR3 nucleotides read TGTGCCATCAGTGAGTCGAAAGTTAATCAGCCCCAGCATTTT. Residues: CAISESKVNQPQHF.

This clonotype was detected ten times or more. The genes are TRBV11-3 and TRBJ2-3; 8 bases are shared with TRBD1. Trimming at V came to 1 base and at J to 0 bases, leaving 3 bases not matched to a gene. The CDR3 covers 16 residues. The germline gives CDR1 SGHNT, CDR2 YENEEA. The DNA for the CDR3 is TGTGCCAGCAGCTTAGCAACAGGGGGTAGCACAGATACGCAGTATTTT. Translating gives CASSLATGGSTDTQYF.

There are many counts of this clonotype. V and J are TRBV12-3 or TRBV12-4 and TRBJ1-2, with D uncertain. The CDR3 spans 14 residues. V was shortened by 6 bases and J by 8 bases, with 19 bases between the two germline ends. The CDR3 DNA reads TGTGCCAGCAGGGGGAGGATCTCGGTGCTCGGCTACACCTTC. Protein: CASRGRISVLGYTF.

In this sample, this clonotype turned up many times. The rearrangement links TRBV6-6 to TRBJ1-1; perhaps TRBD1 as D (5 bases). CDR1 MNHNY and CDR2 SVGAGI come from the germline V gene (reference sequence). This CDR3 has 15 amino acids. V was pared by 0 bases and J by 0 bases, with 8 bases between. The CDR3 sequence: CASSYSGLMNTEAFF. The DNA for the CDR3 is TGTGCCAGCAGTTACTCGGGACTCATGAACACTGAAGCTTTCTTT.

This clonotype occurred a few times. The V call is TRBV20-1, the J call TRBJ1-2, with 10 bases lining up with TRBD1. The J segment lost 6 bases and the V segment lost 2 bases, leaving 3 bases of the junction unmatched. Germline V gene data show CDR1 as DFQATT and CDR2 as SNEGSKA (reference sequence). CDR3 size: 13 residues. CDR3 in DNA: TGCAGTGCTAGAACCGGGACAGGGGATGGCTACACCTTC. Encoded protein: CSARTGTGDGYTF.

This clonotype was seen only a few times. This rearrangement joins TRBV6-2 or TRBV6-3 to TRBJ1-2; D remains unclear. The CDR3 spans 14 residues. Germline lookup yields CDR1 MNHEY and CDR2 SVGEGT. V shed 0 bases and J shed 12 bases, with 17 bases lying between them. The CDR3 coding sequence is TGTGCCAGCAGTTACTCGATCTCCGGGAAGGGCAACACCTTC. Residues: CASSYSISGKGNTF.